This TCR beta chain was found in a study of blood T cell repertoires in COVID-19. Trimming cost V 6 bases and J 4 bases, with 10 bases left between them. Germline V CDR1 and CDR2: SGDLS, YYNGEE. This CDR3 region has 12 residues. Libraries were prepared by immunoSEQ multiplex PCR; TCRdb keeps only in-frame clonotypes and omits some of them. This sample has about 81,000 clones, with about 91% found just once. The clonotype was recovered from a woman older than 75 with acute or convalescent COVID-19. Sample: peripheral blood. This sequence joins TRBV9 and TRBJ1-2; maybe TRBD1 (5 bases). The CDR3 is CASKSGLYGYTF. CDR3 DNA: TGTGCCAGCAAGTCAGGGCTCTATGGCTACACCTTC.